The 23 T cell receptor beta chains below all came from one sample that was sequenced in a study of T cell repertoires and HLA-DP antigens. Assay: immunoSEQ multiplex PCR; the TCRdb copy retains only in-frame clones and omits some. The sample yields about 110,000 clones, 90% to 95% seen once. These TCRs are of unknown antigen specificity. Sequencing was carried out using CD4+ T cells from PBMCs. These receptors originate from a woman between 18 and 29 years old in good health and CMV-seronegative.

V gene TRBV18 combines with J gene TRBJ2-1; D is perhaps TRBD1 (5 bases). Germline CDR1 KGHSH, CDR2 LQKENI. This CDR3 has 13 amino acids. The V gene lost 4 bases and the J gene lost 4 bases, with 8 bases spanning the gap. CDR3 nucleotides: TGTGCCAGCTCACACAACAGGTACAATGAGCAGTTCTTC. Amino acids: CASSHNRYNEQFF.

The sample holds one count of this clone. V gene TRBV6-5 combines with J gene TRBJ1-1, with a weak D call TRBD1 (5 bases). CDR3 size: 14 residues. Deletions cut 1 base from V and 0 bases from J, with 6 bases between. Germline-derived CDR1 and CDR2 are MNHEY and SVGAGI. CDR3 DNA sequence: TGTGCCAGCAGTTACTACAGGCTGAACACTGAAGCTTTCTTT. Residues: CASSYYRLNTEAFF.

This clone was detected a few times. This chain uses TRBV2 with TRBJ1-2; TRBD1 is a possible D gene (6 bases). Germline V lookup: CDR1 SNHLY, CDR2 FYNNEI. The V end was cut by 1 base, the J end by 5 bases, with 8 bases between. CDR3 size: 13 residues. CDR3 nucleotides: TGTGCCAGCAGTGAAGACAGGGAGTATGGCTACACCTTC. Protein product: CASSEDREYGYTF.

V usage is TRBV18 and J usage is TRBJ2-7, with TRBD2 identical over 7 bases. CDR1 is KGHSH and CDR2 is LQKENI in the germline V gene. The J segment lost 5 bases and the V segment lost 1 base, leaving 5 bases of the junction unmatched. This CDR3 spans 14 amino acids. CDR3 sequence (DNA): TGTGCCAGCTCACCACGGGAGGGCCACAACGAGCAGTACTTC. Protein: CASSPREGHNEQYF.

The chain has TRBV11-2 and TRBJ2-7, with 11 nucleotides matching TRBD1. The V and J ends lost 5 bases and 6 bases, in that order; junction bases with no gene match: 9. Germline CDR1 and CDR2: SGHAT and FQNNGV. The CDR3 consists of 15 residues. CDR3 sequence: CASSRRTGGSGEQYF. The CDR3 DNA is TGTGCCAGCAGCCGACGGACAGGGGGCTCCGGCGAGCAGTACTTC.

The chain couples TRBV14 to TRBJ2-7; D is undetermined. The CDR3 is 15 residues long. Between the trimmed V and J ends, which lost 0 bases and 4 bases, there was a span of 13 bases. Germline V gene lookup returns CDR1 SGHDN and CDR2 FVKESK. This CDR3 reads CASSQDFRHLYEQYF. CDR3 sequence (DNA): TGTGCCAGCAGCCAAGATTTTCGACACTTATACGAGCAGTACTTC.

The J gene is TRBJ2-1, the V gene TRBV5-1; the match to TRBD2 covers 10 bases. The length of the CDR3 is 17 residues. Germline V lookup: CDR1 SGHRS, CDR2 YFSETQ. Germline trimming cut 3 bases from V and 4 bases from J; bases unmatched to any gene: 10. CDR3 loop: CASSSPPLAGAYNEQFF. Written as DNA, the CDR3 is TGCGCCAGCAGCTCCCCTCCGCTAGCGGGGGCTTACAATGAGCAGTTCTTC. Filled out from reference TRBV5-1 and TRBJ2-1, the complete variable domain reads KAGVTQTPRYLIKTRGQQVTLSCSPISGHRSVSWYQQTPGQGLQFLFEYFSETQRNKGNFPGRFSGRQFSNSRSEMNVSTLELGDSALYLCASSSPPLAGAYNEQFFGPGTRLTVL.

The V gene is TRBV28, the J gene TRBJ2-1; no reliable D call. The CDR3 is 11 residues long. V lost 4 bases and J 9 bases, leaving 7 bases between the germline ends. Germline CDR1 is MDHEN and CDR2 is SYDVKM. The CDR3 coding sequence is TGTGCCAGCAGTTCTCACGGTGAGCAGTTCTTC. Its protein is CASSSHGEQFF.

In DNA, the CDR3 is TGTGCCAGCAGCTTGCCGAAGATCCCTAGCACAGATACGCAGTATTTT. Translated: CASSLPKIPSTDTQYF. The rearrangement links TRBV7-9 to TRBJ2-3; no definite D call. This CDR3 contains 16 residues. Germline V gene sequence: CDR1 SEHNR, CDR2 FQNEAQ (reference sequence). V lost 3 bases to trimming and J lost 0 bases, with 13 bases between them.

The chain uses TRBV20-1 and TRBJ1-1, with D possibly matching TRBD1 (6 bases). CDR3 size: 11 residues. Trimming took off 6 bases at V and 4 bases at J, with 9 bases between the two ends. CDR1 is DFQATT and CDR2 is SNEGSKA in the germline V gene (reference sequence). The CDR3 sequence: CSAAGATEAFF. CDR3 nucleotides: TGCAGTGCGGCGGGGGCCACTGAAGCTTTCTTT.

The V call is TRBV29-1, the J call TRBJ2-1; D is unclear. Germline V gene sequence: CDR1 SQVTM, CDR2 ANQGSEA. The CDR3 spans 16 residues. V gave up 4 bases and J gave up 0 bases, with 16 bases separating them. In nucleotides, the CDR3 is TGCAGCGTTGCGTCGGGCAGAGTAAGCTCCTACAATGAGCAGTTCTTC. Its translation is CSVASGRVSSYNEQFF.

The V call is TRBV28, the J call TRBJ1-1, with 7 nucleotides matching TRBD1. This CDR3 is built from 15 residues. The V gene's germline CDR1 is MDHEN and CDR2 SYDVKM. The junction had 6 bases not matched to a gene; V was cut back by 5 bases and J by 0 bases. The CDR3 coding sequence is TGTGCCAGCAGTGATCCGGGACAGATGAACACTGAAGCTTTCTTT. This sequence encodes CASSDPGQMNTEAFF.

The chain couples TRBV6-5 to TRBJ2-5; D uncertain. V was shortened by 2 bases and J by 4 bases, with 11 bases between the two germline ends. The CDR3 runs 14 residues. Looked up from germline, CDR1 is MNHEY and CDR2 is SVGAGI. CDR3 coding DNA: TGTGCCAGCAGTTACAGACGCGTTGGAGAGACCCAGTACTTC. It specifies CASSYRRVGETQYF.

V usage is TRBV28 and J usage is TRBJ1-5; a weak D match, TRBD1 (5 bases). Trimming took off 5 bases at V and 1 base at J, with 18 bases between the two ends. CDR1 MDHEN and CDR2 SYDVKM come from the germline V gene. The length of the CDR3 is 17 residues. CDR3: CASSILGTAGSNQPQHF. CDR3 DNA sequence: TGTGCCAGCAGTATACTTGGGACCGCGGGAAGCAATCAGCCCCAGCATTTT. The variable domain in full, completed from reference TRBV28 and TRBJ1-5, reads DVKVTQSSRYLVKRTGEKVFLECVQDMDHENMFWYRQDPGLGLRLIYFSYDVKMKEKGDIPEGYSVSREKKERFSLILESASTNQTSMYLCASSILGTAGSNQPQHFGDGTRLSIL.

V gene TRBV18 combines with J gene TRBJ1-4; D is ambiguous. The CDR3 contains 13 residues. Germline CDR1 is KGHSH and CDR2 is LQKENI. V was clipped by 4 bases and J by 3 bases, with 6 bases between them. The CDR3 loop reads CASSRGANEKLFF. CDR3 sequence (DNA): TGTGCCAGCTCACGCGGAGCTAATGAAAAACTGTTTTTT.

The V call is TRBV10-3, the J call TRBJ1-2; weak D call: TRBD1 (6 bases). Germline CDR1 reads ENHRY; CDR2 reads SYGVKD. The CDR3 is made up of 17 amino acids. The ends were cut back, 6 bases at V and 4 bases at J, with 24 bases in the middle. CDR3 region: CAISSSEGGGYGYGYTF. CDR3 DNA sequence: TGTGCCATCAGCTCCTCCGAAGGGGGGGGCTATGGCTATGGCTACACCTTC.

This chain joins TRBV6-5 and TRBJ2-3, with D perhaps given as TRBD1 or TRBD2 (6 bases each). Germline CDR1 is MNHEY and CDR2 is SVGAGI. V dropped 6 bases and J dropped 2 bases, with 15 bases sitting between them. The CDR3 has 15 amino acids. CDR3 coding DNA: TGTGCCAGCAGACGGATGGGGGGCAACACAGATACGCAGTATTTT. Translating it yields CASRRMGGNTDTQYF.

This sequence joins TRBV7-9 and TRBJ2-5; TRBD1 is a possible D gene (6 bases). This CDR3 is 17 amino acids long. Germline V gene sequence: CDR1 SEHNR, CDR2 FQNEAQ (reference sequence). Trimming stripped 2 bases from V and 5 bases from J, with 21 bases between. In nucleotides, the CDR3 is TGTGCCAGCAGCTTAAGAGGAGGCAGGGGACATGTTGAGACCCAGTACTTC. Protein product: CASSLRGGRGHVETQYF. Full variable domain (rest looked up from reference TRBV7-9 and TRBJ2-5): DTGVSQNPRHKITKRGQNVTFRCDPISEHNRLYWYRQTLGQGPEFLTYFQNEAQLEKSRLLSDRFSAERPKGSFSTLEIQRTEQGDSAMYLCASSLRGGRGHVETQYFGPGTRLLVL.

A word on this clone: Other DNA sequences in the same sample also yield this CDR3. V gene TRBV30 combines with J gene TRBJ2-7; D uncertain. The ends were cut back, 0 bases at V and 2 bases at J, with 5 bases in the middle. The CDR3 loop spans 12 amino acids. Germline V lookup: CDR1 GTSNPN, CDR2 SVGIG (reference sequence). The CDR3 sequence is CAWSVKTYEQYF. The CDR3 DNA reads as TGTGCCTGGAGTGTAAAAACCTACGAGCAGTACTTC.

This clone was detected only once. Different DNA sequences within this sample yield the same CDR3. V usage is TRBV19 and J usage is TRBJ1-2; a weak D match, TRBD1 (5 bases). Deletions cut 6 bases from V and 5 bases from J, with 10 bases between. Germline V gene lookup returns CDR1 LNHDA and CDR2 SQIVND (reference sequence). The CDR3 is 12 residues long. CDR3 DNA sequence: TGTGCCAGTAGCAGGAGGGGTTATGGCTACACCTTC. Amino acid sequence: CASSRRGYGYTF.

This clone occurred once. This rearrangement joins TRBV7-3 to TRBJ2-5; TRBD1 is a possible D gene (6 bases). CDR3 length: 14 amino acids. Germline CDR1 SGHTA, CDR2 FQGTGA. V lost 5 bases and J 0 bases, leaving 10 bases between the germline ends. This CDR3 is CASSLRGHQETQYF. The DNA of the CDR3 is TGTGCCAGCAGCCTCAGGGGCCACCAAGAGACCCAGTACTTC.

Comment on this clone: At one of its ends the junction is not consistent with the germline gene, which may arise from a read error. The CDR3 loop reads CASRQDRTPLGTQYF. CDR3 DNA: TGTGCCAGCAGACAAGATAGGACACCACTCGGGACCCAGTACTTC. This chain joins TRBV4-2 and TRBJ2-5; a weak D match, TRBD1 (5 bases). Germline CDR1 is LGHNA and CDR2 is YNFKEQ. This CDR3 comprises 15 residues.

The rearrangement uses TRBV29-1 and TRBJ2-2; D not resolved. The CDR3 covers 13 residues. V was shortened by 4 bases and J by 4 bases, with 10 bases between the two germline ends. The germline CDR1 and CDR2 sequences are SQVTM and ANQGSEA. This CDR3 reads CSVGAVSTGELFF. CDR3 nucleotides: TGCAGCGTTGGGGCAGTAAGCACCGGGGAGCTGTTTTTT.